A single sample is the source of the 6 T cell receptor beta chains below, sequenced in a study of cytomegalovirus exposure and HLA in healthy donors. The protocol was immunoSEQ multiplex PCR, while the TCRdb copy is restricted to in-frame clones and leaves out a portion. In the table there are fewer than 150,000 clones, approximately 89% of which are singletons. Source material: PBMCs. The receptors were sampled from a man younger than 35 in good health and CMV-seronegative.

V and J are TRBV2 and TRBJ1-1, with 7 positions matching TRBD1. The V segment lost 7 bases and the J segment 6 bases; nucleotides outside the gene matches: 5. Germline V gene data show CDR1 as SNHLY and CDR2 as FYNNEI. The CDR3 runs to 12 residues. The CDR3 nucleotides are TGTGCCAGCATCCGAGGGGGCTCTGAAGCTTTCTTT. This translates into CASIRGGSEAFF. Variable domain in full (rest from reference TRBV2 and TRBJ1-1): EPEVTQTPSHQVTQMGQEVILRCVPISNHLYFYWYRQILGQKVEFLVSFYNNEISEKSEIFDDQFSVERPDGSNFTLKIRSTKLEDSAMYFCASIRGGSEAFFGQGTRLTVV.

The chain employs TRBV12-1 and TRBJ2-7; the listed D gene, TRBD2, was not tested against the DNA. TRBV12-1 is a documented pseudogene. The CDR3 is 14 amino acids. This CDR3 reads CASSFVPGGYEQYF. For the CDR3, the DNA is TGTGCCAGCAGCTTTGTTCCGGGGGGCTACGAGCAGTACTTC.

The chain employs TRBV7-2 and TRBJ2-1, with 8 bases identical to TRBD2. The CDR3 is made up of 15 amino acids. CDR1 SGHTA and CDR2 FQGNSA come from the germline V gene. V shed 1 base and J 7 bases; nucleotides not matched to a gene: 6. CDR3 sequence: CASSLVAGGGNEQFF. The CDR3 DNA reads TGTGCCAGCAGCTTAGTTGCGGGGGGAGGGAATGAGCAGTTCTTC.

This clone was seen a single time. The genes are TRBV7-2 and TRBJ2-1; TRBD2 aligns across 12 bases. V shed 5 bases and J 10 bases; nucleotides not matched to a gene: 15. The CDR3 length is 17 residues. Germline V gene lookup returns CDR1 SGHTA and CDR2 FQGNSA. The CDR3 protein is CASSQSTPGLAGQEQFF. CDR3 DNA: TGTGCCAGCAGCCAATCAACCCCGGGACTAGCGGGCCAGGAGCAGTTCTTC.

The rearrangement uses TRBV21-1 and TRBJ2-3; the table's D call, TRBD2, was not checked against the DNA. TRBV21-1 is a pseudogene. This CDR3 spans 15 amino acids. This chain's CDR3 is CASSKARRRGCTQYF. CDR3 nucleotides: TGTGCCAGCAGCAAAGCCCGTAGAAGAGGTTGTACGCAGTATTTT.

V gene TRBV11-3 combines with J gene TRBJ1-2; TRBD1 might be the D (6 bases). Germline loops: CDR1 SGHNT, CDR2 YENEEA. Trimming left V 5 bases short and J 7 bases short, with 23 bases between. The CDR3 covers 16 residues. The CDR3 loop is CASSRPGQKLSGGYTF. The DNA of the CDR3 is TGTGCCAGCAGCCGTCCGGGACAAAAGCTATCCGGTGGCTACACCTTC.